Presented here are 10 T cell receptor beta chains from one specimen sequenced in a study of PD-1 blockade in classical Hodgkin lymphoma. Only in-frame clones appear in the TCRdb table, and some are missing; sequencing was by immunoSEQ multiplex PCR. The sample includes about 17,000 clones, 82% of them seen just once. Each patient experienced a relapse that followed autologous stem cell transplantation, and brentuximab vedotin exposure varied. Sequenced material: peripheral blood mononuclear cells (PBMCs), taken before the second cycle of nivolumab. All receptors come from a human donor with classical Hodgkin lymphoma.

The chain links TRBV28 to TRBJ1-1; no clear D gene. The germline V gene has CDR1 MDHEN and CDR2 SYDVKM. This CDR3 comprises 14 residues. V was clipped by 6 bases and J by 6 bases, with 17 bases between them. The CDR3 DNA follows: TGTGCCAGCAGCGAACTTCCACTCAAACCTGAAGCTTTCTTT. Translating it yields CASSELPLKPEAFF.

The chain has TRBV11-2 and TRBJ1-1; weak D call: TRBD1 (5 bases). The germline CDR1 and CDR2 sequences are SGHAT and FQNNGV. The CDR3 extends over 15 amino acids. V was clipped by 3 bases and J by 1 base, with 12 bases between them. The CDR3 nucleotides are TGTGCCAGCAGCTTCAGCCGGACATCGAACACTGAAGCTTTCTTT. It yields the protein CASSFSRTSNTEAFF.

The rearrangement uses TRBV14 and TRBJ1-6, with D unresolved. The V gene lost 1 base and the J gene lost 0 bases, with 7 bases spanning the gap. The CDR3 length is 16 residues. Germline assignment: CDR1 SGHDN and CDR2 FVKESK. Here the CDR3 DNA reads TGTGCCAGCAGCCAAGTAGGGAGCTCCTATAATTCACCCCTCCACTTT. Translation: CASSQVGSSYNSPLHF.

This clone appeared a single time. The chain has TRBV6-1 and TRBJ2-5; D ambiguous. The CDR3 loop spans 13 amino acids. The germline V and J ends were trimmed by 0 bases and 0 bases, with 2 bases remaining between them. Germline V gene lookup returns CDR1 MNHNS and CDR2 SASEGT. The CDR3 is CASSEANQETQYF. CDR3 DNA sequence: TGTGCCAGCAGTGAAGCCAACCAAGAGACCCAGTACTTC.

The gene calls are TRBV7-9 and TRBJ1-1; TRBD1 might be the D (5 bases). This CDR3 has 17 residues. The germline V gene encodes CDR1 SEHNR and CDR2 FQNEAQ (reference sequence). The V gene lost 1 base and the J gene lost 0 bases, with 15 bases spanning the gap. In nucleotides, the CDR3 is TGTGCCAGCAGCTTAGTGGGGGGTGGTAGTTTGAACACTGAAGCTTTCTTT. It yields the protein CASSLVGGGSLNTEAFF.

This clone was seen just once. The chain combines TRBV5-6 with TRBJ2-3, with TRBD1 matching 9 bases. The ends lost 5 bases at V and 5 bases at J; junction bases unmatched: 9. From germline, CDR1 is SGHDT and CDR2 YYEEEE. This CDR3 comprises 15 residues. CDR3 nucleotide sequence: TGTGCCAGCAGTGACAGGGGGTTCCGTAGAGATACGCAGTATTTT. Protein sequence: CASSDRGFRRDTQYF.

This clone was picked up one time. V is TRBV28 and J is TRBJ2-5; 8 bases align to TRBD1. The CDR3 extends over 14 amino acids. Germline loops: CDR1 MDHEN, CDR2 SYDVKM. V gave up 7 bases and J gave up 1 base; unmatched junction bases: 5. The CDR3 spells CASKPTGVQETQYF. The CDR3 DNA reads as TGTGCCAGCAAACCGACAGGGGTCCAAGAGACCCAGTACTTC. Supplemented by reference TRBV28 and TRBJ2-5, the full variable domain reads DVKVTQSSRYLVKRTGEKVFLECVQDMDHENMFWYRQDPGLGLRLIYFSYDVKMKEKGDIPEGYSVSREKKERFSLILESASTNQTSMYLCASKPTGVQETQYFGPGTRLLVL.

The chain carries TRBV11-2 and TRBJ2-5; D could derive from TRBD1 or TRBD2 (5 bases each). This CDR3 has 13 residues. Per germline, CDR1 SGHAT and CDR2 FQNNGV. V was cut by 9 bases and J by 5 bases, with 16 bases left in between. CDR3 residues: CASSLGDMETQYF. CDR3 coding DNA: TGTGCCAGTAGTCTGGGGGATATGGAGACCCAGTACTTC.

This clone has only a few counts. CDR3 bases: TGTGCCAGCAGTCCACCAGGGTCTATCTATGGCTACACCTTC. It is translated as CASSPPGSIYGYTF. This sequence joins TRBV27 and TRBJ1-2; possibly TRBD1 for D (5 bases). Germline-derived CDR1 and CDR2 are MNHEY and SMNVEV (reference sequence). Trimming cost V 5 bases and J 4 bases, with 14 bases left between them. The CDR3 is made up of 14 amino acids.

The chain employs TRBV27 and TRBJ2-5; 9 nucleotides align to TRBD2. Germline V gene sequence: CDR1 MNHEY, CDR2 SMNVEV (reference sequence). The CDR3 is made up of 15 amino acids. The trim removed 5 bases at V and 4 bases at J, leaving 8 bases unmatched. CDR3 coding DNA: TGTGCCAGCAGTCTCGGTAGCGGGGGAAGAGAGACCCAGTACTTC. Its translation: CASSLGSGGRETQYF.